The 17 T cell receptor beta chains reported below all come from one sample, sequenced in a study of beta chain features in type 1 diabetes (dated by TCRdb to the late 2010s). Study-wide findings and limitations: In all four CD4+ subsets, TCRB CDR3 length was moderately but significantly shorter in type 1 diabetes patients.

The protocol used for the library was the immunoSEQ multiplex PCR assay. All of the isolated RNA was reverse transcribed with the High Capacity cDNA Reverse Transcription Kit, so expressed TCRB transcripts were sequenced. TCRdb obtained this table from immuneACCESS and retained in-frame rearrangements with V and J assigned. These tables miss some clones; where compared with another copy, unresolved V genes account for less than half of the shortfall, and the remainder is unexplained. The sample includes about 250,000 clones, with about 11% observed a single time. More than 0.015% of the sample comes from the top ten. The antigens of these receptors remain unknown. The specimen was naive CD4+ T cells from blood. In the paper's terms, the cell subset or site label means: true naive CD4+ T cells. These TCRs come from a man aged 25 to 40 with type 1 diabetes.

The rearrangement uses TRBV5-1 and TRBJ1-1; tentatively, D is TRBD1 (5 bases). V lost 4 bases and J 1 base, leaving 17 bases between the germline ends. The CDR3 runs 16 residues. Germline CDR1 reads SGHRS; CDR2 reads YFSETQ. CDR3 region: CASSPEPRDSNTEAFF. Written as DNA, the CDR3 is TGCGCCAGCAGCCCAGAGCCCAGGGATTCGAACACTGAAGCTTTCTTT. The full variable domain, in which reference TRBV5-1 and TRBJ1-1 provide the parts outside the CDR3, is KAGVTQTPRYLIKTRGQQVTLSCSPISGHRSVSWYQQTPGQGLQFLFEYFSETQRNKGNFPGRFSGRQFSNSRSEMNVSTLELGDSALYLCASSPEPRDSNTEAFFGQGTRLTVV.

This clone has just a few counts. This chain uses TRBV5-6 with TRBJ2-7, with 8 bases matching TRBD2. The CDR3 covers 15 residues. V was clipped by 4 bases and J by 0 bases; unmatched bases: 6. Germline V gives CDR1 SGHDT, CDR2 YYEEEE. This CDR3 is CASSTDSGGSYEQYF. The DNA of the CDR3 is TGTGCCAGCAGCACGGACAGCGGGGGCTCCTACGAGCAGTACTTC. The full variable domain, with the rest looked up from reference TRBV5-6 and TRBJ2-7, is DAGVTQSPTHLIKTRGQQVTLRCSPKSGHDTVSWYQQALGQGPQFIFQYYEEEERQRGNFPDRFSGHQFPNYSSELNVNALLLGDSALYLCASSTDSGGSYEQYFGPGTRLTVT.

In this sample, this clone turned up a few times. V and J are TRBV30 and TRBJ2-6; 8 bases line up with TRBD1. The CDR3 is made up of 13 amino acids. Per germline, CDR1 GTSNPN and CDR2 SVGIG (reference sequence). J was trimmed by 3 bases and V by 7 bases; bases with no gene match: 2. CDR3 nucleotides: TGTGCCTCAGGGGGCGGTGGGGCCAACGTCCTGACTTTC. It encodes CASGGGGANVLTF.

This clone was seen only a few times. The J gene is TRBJ2-1, the V gene TRBV7-2; D is perhaps TRBD2 (6 bases). V was trimmed by 0 bases and J by 5 bases, leaving 8 bases between them. Germline V CDR1 and CDR2: SGHTA, FQGNSA. The CDR3 totals 14 residues. CDR3 sequence (DNA): TGTGCCAGCAGCTTAGCGGGGAGGCACAATGAGCAGTTCTTC. Encoded protein: CASSLAGRHNEQFF.

This clone was picked up a small number of times. The chain employs TRBV18 and TRBJ1-4; D is possibly TRBD1 (5 bases). The CDR3 covers 15 residues. Per germline, CDR1 KGHSH and CDR2 LQKENI. With 4 bases removed from V and 4 bases from J, the gap between germline ends came to 13 bases. As DNA, the CDR3 is TGTGCCAGCTCACGTGGGACTGATTTTAATGAAAAACTGTTTTTT. It yields the protein CASSRGTDFNEKLFF.

The chain has TRBV13 and TRBJ2-3; no firm D call. Germline CDR1 and CDR2: PRHDT and FYEKMQ (reference sequence). Between the trimmed V and J ends, which lost 5 bases and 3 bases, there was a span of 3 bases. The CDR3 has 11 amino acids. The CDR3 reads CASSQTDTQYF. The DNA of the CDR3 is TGTGCCAGCAGCCAAACAGATACGCAGTATTTT.

The chain uses TRBV7-9 and TRBJ2-1; 10 nucleotides line up with TRBD1. Losses at the gene ends were 4 bases for V and 9 bases for J; bases not matched to a gene: 6. Germline CDR1 and CDR2: SEHNR and FQNEAQ (reference sequence). The CDR3 is 14 amino acids. The CDR3, as DNA: TGTGCCAGCAGCTGGGGGACAGGGGAGGCTGAGCAGTTCTTC. It is translated as CASSWGTGEAEQFF.

The V gene is TRBV10-3, the J gene TRBJ1-4, with D unclear. This CDR3 region has 12 residues. Germline-derived CDR1 and CDR2 are ENHRY and SYGVKD. Trimming stripped 2 bases from V and 14 bases from J, with 12 bases between. CDR3 amino acids: CAISEAGTFLFF. CDR3 coding DNA: TGTGCCATCAGTGAGGCAGGCACCTTTCTGTTTTTT.

The chain links TRBV18 to TRBJ2-1; possibly TRBD1 for D (5 bases). Germline-derived CDR1 and CDR2 are KGHSH and LQKENI. This CDR3 has 14 residues. Deletions cut 0 bases from V and 6 bases from J, with 9 bases between. The CDR3 bases are TGTGCCAGCTCACCACCCCCAGGGATCAATGAGCAGTTCTTC. Residues: CASSPPPGINEQFF.

This clone was seen only a few times. The V call is TRBV7-3, the J call TRBJ2-3; 9 positions agree with TRBD1. Germline CDR1 reads SGHTA; CDR2 reads FQGTGA. The V segment lost 5 bases and the J segment 5 bases; nucleotides outside the gene matches: 5. The CDR3 is 14 residues long. The CDR3 reads CASSLGQGLDTQYF. The CDR3 DNA reads TGTGCCAGCAGCCTGGGACAGGGACTAGATACGCAGTATTTT.

This clone has a handful of counts. The V and J genes are TRBV12-5 and TRBJ2-1; 13 bases map to TRBD2. The CDR3 loop spans 15 amino acids. The V segment lost 6 bases and the J segment 5 bases; nucleotides outside the gene matches: 4. Germline-derived CDR1 and CDR2 are LGHNT and FRNRAP. Here the CDR3 reads CASGSGLAGNNEQFF. The CDR3 DNA sequence: TGTGCTAGTGGCTCGGGACTAGCGGGGAACAATGAGCAGTTCTTC.

The chain carries TRBV25-1 and TRBJ2-1; 8 bases match TRBD2. The CDR3 totals 14 residues. V shed 2 bases and J 10 bases; nucleotides not matched to a gene: 7. CDR1 and CDR2 from the germline V gene are MGHDK and SYGVNS. In DNA form, the CDR3 reads TGTGCCAGCAGTGAACTCGGCGGGGGGCGCGAGCAGTTCTTC. Translated: CASSELGGGREQFF.

This clone was observed a few times. The J gene is TRBJ2-5, the V gene TRBV4-2; 9 bases map to TRBD1. V trimming: 0 bases; J trimming: 5 bases; junction bases outside the gene matches: 7. CDR1 is LGHNA, CDR2 YNFKEQ, per germline. There are 16 residues in the CDR3. The CDR3 DNA is TGTGCCAGCAGCCAAGACCCCACAGGGGGCGGTGAGACCCAGTACTTC. It codes for CASSQDPTGGGETQYF.

V gene TRBV4-2 combines with J gene TRBJ2-3; 9 positions match TRBD2. V gave up 0 bases and J gave up 6 bases; unmatched junction bases: 7. The length of the CDR3 is 16 residues. CDR1 and CDR2 from the germline V gene are LGHNA and YNFKEQ. DNA of the CDR3: TGTGCCAGCAGCCAAGACGGCGGGGGGGCCGCCGATACGCAGTATTTT. Amino acid sequence: CASSQDGGGAADTQYF.

This clone was seen more than once but under ten times. The CDR3 protein is CASSQGRAGRRTEAFF. CDR3 in DNA: TGCGCCAGCAGCCAAGGGAGGGCAGGGAGGCGAACTGAAGCTTTCTTT. The chain links TRBV4-3 to TRBJ1-1; D possibly corresponds to TRBD1 (5 bases). The CDR3 has 16 residues. Germline V CDR1 and CDR2: LGHNA, YSLEER. With 1 base removed from V and 5 bases from J, the gap between germline ends came to 17 bases.

Only a few counts were recorded for this clone. The chain is built from TRBV7-9 and TRBJ2-2; 7 nucleotides match TRBD1. The trim removed 5 bases at V and 6 bases at J, leaving 9 bases unmatched. The CDR3 consists of 15 residues. Germline CDR1 SEHNR, CDR2 FQNEAQ (reference sequence). The CDR3 DNA follows: TGTGCCAGCAGCCCCCGGACAGGAGTGCCCGGGGAGCTGTTTTTT. Translation: CASSPRTGVPGELFF.

This clone was detected only a few times. The chain joins TRBV7-3 to TRBJ1-1, with 8 bases identical to TRBD1. The germline gives CDR1 SGHTA, CDR2 FQGTGA. The CDR3 is 14 residues long. With 3 bases clipped from V and 0 bases from J, the junction kept 0 bases outside the gene matches. This chain's CDR3 is CASSLDRVNTEAFF. The CDR3 DNA reads as TGTGCCAGCAGCTTGGACAGGGTGAACACTGAAGCTTTCTTT.